This T cell receptor beta chain was documented in a study of T cell changes during pregnancy in multiple sclerosis (dated by TCRdb to between 2018 and 2021). For the wider study: The study examined how the T cell repertoire changed over the course of pregnancy in women with multiple sclerosis.

This clone has a handful of counts. Its antigen remains undetermined. One base away there is no much larger clone; base qualities are not given. Receptor amplification or capture employed the immunoSEQ multiplex PCR assay. In TCRdb, the immuneACCESS table is reduced to in-frame sequences with V and J assigned. These tables do not hold every clone; where another copy was compared, an unresolved V gene accounts for under half, and the others remain unexplained. This sample is represented by roughly 74,000 clones; roughly nine tenths of them were singletons. Around 3% of the sample lies in the top ten. For CDR1 and CDR2, the germline V gene lists LGHNA and YNFKEQ. Including the terminal cysteine and phenylalanine, the CDR3 comprises 14 residues. The entry retains the CDR3 DNA only, 42 bases that are in frame from base 1. The V end loses 4 bases and the J end loses 3 bases, and a stretch of 13 bases separates them.

The material sequenced was peripheral blood, taken before pregnancy. The clonotype comes from a female donor with multiple sclerosis, enrolled in a pregnancy study. The V and J genes are TRBV4-2 and TRBJ2-7; confidence is insufficient to name the D gene. The nucleotides are TGTGCCAGCAGCCCGGTTGTTACCGACTACGAGCAGTACTTC. The translation is CASSPVVTDYEQYF.